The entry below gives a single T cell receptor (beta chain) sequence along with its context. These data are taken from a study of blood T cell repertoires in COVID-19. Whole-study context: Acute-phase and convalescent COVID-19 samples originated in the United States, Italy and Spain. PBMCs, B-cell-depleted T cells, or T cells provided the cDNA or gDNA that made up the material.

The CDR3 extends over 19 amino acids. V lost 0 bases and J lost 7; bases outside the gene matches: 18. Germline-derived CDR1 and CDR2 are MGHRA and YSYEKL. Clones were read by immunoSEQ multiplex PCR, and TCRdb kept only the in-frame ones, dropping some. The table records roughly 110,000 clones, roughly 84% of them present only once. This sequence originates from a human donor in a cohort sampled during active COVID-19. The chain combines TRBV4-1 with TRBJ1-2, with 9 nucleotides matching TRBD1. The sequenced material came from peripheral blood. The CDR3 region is CASSQDPSRGTGTIGGYTF. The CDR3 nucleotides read TGCGCCAGCAGCCAAGATCCTTCCCGGGGGACAGGGACGATAGGTGGCTACACCTTC.